This entry is about one T cell receptor beta chain. This clonotype was detected many times. The antigen it recognizes is unknown. Base qualities were left out, and no much larger clone turns up one base away. The record originates from a study of T cell repertoires in cytomegalovirus infection (dated by TCRdb to the late 2010s). The study in broad terms: Donor HLA type was relevant to the analysis, as public TCR beta signatures indicated carriage of CMV infection together with the matching HLA type.

Sequencing took place on an Illumina HiSeq 1500. TCRdb took the public reads, trimmed them with fastp at Q25, ran MiXCR for clone calling and kept in-frame beta chains. Entries that share a CDR3 protein sequence are merged under the most common genes and DNA. This sample lists 300,000 to 400,000 distinct CDR3 sequences; roughly 18% were detected once. The leading ten clones occupy around 9.3% of the sample. Beyond this particular receptor, the publication reports: In both this cohort and an independent roughly 360-donor cohort, the cumulative frequency of public TCR beta family members distinguished carriers of CMV infection plus the relevant HLA type. The ex vivo response was dominated by HLA-C-restricted CMV-specific TCR beta clonotypes, which also provided the single most frequent clonotype in two of eight donors.

The germline V gene (reference sequence) yields LNHDA for CDR1 and SQIVND for CDR2. The CDR3 holds 17 amino acids from the cysteine to the phenylalanine. Just CDR3 DNA is preserved here, 51 bases in frame from base 1. V and J lose 5 bases and 3 bases, and a span of 23 bases separates them. Sequencing input: PBMCs. In this chain, TRBV19 is recombined with TRBJ2-7; TRBD2 is possibly the D segment (6 matching bases). The TCR sequence derives from a human donor in good health (CMV status not recorded). Some clones in this sample may be carry-over from other donors' samples. This receptor has the CDR3 CASSPGGATSRLYEQYF. The DNA sequence reads TGTGCCAGTAGTCCCGGTGGGGCTACTAGCAGACTCTACGAGCAGTACTTC.